Sequencing of this T cell receptor beta chain was carried out in a study of cytomegalovirus exposure and HLA in healthy donors. Study outcomes and limitations: Using a false discovery rate of 0.05, a later analysis showed that 15,000 to 20,000 TCR beta sequences were associated with HLA alleles. Sequences of the TCR beta chain were said to predict the HLA-A and HLA-B alleles of most subjects accurately.

With respect to this clone: Antigen: not known.

Germline V gene sequence: CDR1 PRHDT, CDR2 FYEKMQ (reference sequence). CDR3 length: 15 residues. V was clipped by 5 bases and J by 5 bases; unmatched bases: 6. Primers: 60 Vbeta forward and 13 Jbeta reverse. Profiled with immunoSEQ multiplex PCR; TCRdb holds only in-frame clones, not every one. Of around 49,000 clones listed, around 81% are singletons. Source material: PBMCs. The chain has TRBV13 and TRBJ2-2; the match to TRBD1 covers 9 bases. The receptor was isolated from a young man in good health and CMV-seropositive. DNA for the CDR3: TGTGCCAGCAGCCCAGACAGGGGGAGGACCGGGGAGCTGTTTTTT. Protein: CASSPDRGRTGELFF.